Each of the 9 T cell receptor beta chains below was sequenced from the same sample in a study of T cells in Graves' hyperthyroidism and ophthalmopathy. RNA transcripts served as the template for amplifying TCR beta CDR3 regions. An initial round of RT-PCR targeting the TCR CDR3 relied on the HTBI primer set. TCRdb re-analysed the multiplex PCR reads in MiXCR, keeping a single row per CDR3 protein. This table has hundreds of thousands of distinct CDR3 sequences, 38% appearing once. Source material: blood. These receptors all stem from a man aged 18 to 30 with Graves' hyperthyroidism.

The chain couples TRBV6-1 to TRBJ1-1, with a weak D call TRBD1 (5 bases). Trimming cost V 9 bases and J 14 bases, with 28 bases left between them. This CDR3 has 14 residues. Germline V gene data show CDR1 as MNHNS and CDR2 as SASEGT. The chain's CDR3 is CARSTQEGRGLLFF. In DNA, the CDR3 is TGTGCCAGAAGTACCCAAGAGGGACGAGGTCTACTCTTCTTT.

The V gene is TRBV29-1, the J gene TRBJ1-4, with D perhaps TRBD1 (6 bases). This CDR3 region has 13 residues. V was pared by 3 bases and J by 8 bases, with 13 bases between. Germline CDR1 SQVTM, CDR2 ANQGSEA. The CDR3 nucleotides are TGCAGCGTTGACCGGGACACCGGGGAAAAACTGTTTTTT. It translates to CSVDRDTGEKLFF.

This chain links TRBV2 with TRBJ2-7; TRBD2 aligns across 11 bases. CDR1 and CDR2 from the germline V gene are SNHLY and FYNNEI. CDR3 size: 16 residues. V was pared by 4 bases and J by 3 bases, with 8 bases of the junction left unmatched. The CDR3 bases are TGTGCCAGCAGTGTTTCCGGGACTAGCGGCCTCTACGAGCAGTACTTC. This codes for CASSVSGTSGLYEQYF.

The chain couples TRBV7-9 to TRBJ1-1; a weak D match, TRBD1 (5 bases). This CDR3 spans 14 amino acids. Trimming removed 3 bases from V and 0 bases from J, with 8 bases in between. Germline V gene sequence: CDR1 SEHNR, CDR2 FQNEAQ (reference sequence). The CDR3 loop reads CASSFGAMNTEAFF. The CDR3 DNA reads as TGTGCCAGCAGCTTCGGGGCGATGAACACTGAAGCTTTCTTT.

This clonotype was seen repeatedly, ten times or more. The rearrangement joins TRBV7-9 to TRBJ2-7, with TRBD2 matching over 8 bases. The CDR3 runs to 13 residues. The trim removed 8 bases at V and 4 bases at J, leaving 7 bases unmatched. Germline V gene sequence: CDR1 SEHNR, CDR2 FQNEAQ (reference sequence). The CDR3 DNA follows: TGTGCCAGCGCCCGGGGGGGCTGGTACGAGCAGTACTTC. Protein sequence: CASARGGWYEQYF.

In this sample, this clonotype turned up a few times. This chain uses TRBV13 with TRBJ2-7; TRBD1 might be the D (7 bases). The CDR3 length is 15 residues. The V gene lost 5 bases and the J gene lost 2 bases, with 16 bases spanning the gap. CDR1 and CDR2 (germline): PRHDT, FYEKMQ (reference sequence). This chain's CDR3 is CASSLRGQSAYEQYF. The DNA for the CDR3 is TGTGCCAGCAGCCTGCGGGGACAGAGCGCCTACGAGCAGTACTTC. The full variable domain, with the rest looked up from reference TRBV13 and TRBJ2-7, is AAGVIQSPRHLIKEKRETATLKCYPIPRHDTVYWYQQGPGQDPQFLISFYEKMQSDKGSIPDRFSAQQFSDYHSELNMSSLELGDSALYFCASSLRGQSAYEQYFGPGTRLTVT.

This clonotype appeared many times. The chain recombines TRBV10-3 with TRBJ2-5; 8 nucleotides agree with TRBD1. V lost 3 bases, J lost 5 bases, and 11 bases stayed unmatched. The CDR3 contains 16 residues. Germline-derived CDR1 and CDR2 are ENHRY and SYGVKD. CDR3 bases: TGTGCCATCAGTGACCCGACAGGGGAGATGGGGGAGACCCAGTACTTC. Translation gives CAISDPTGEMGETQYF.

The gene calls are TRBV25-1 and TRBJ2-7, with TRBD1 as a possible D gene (6 bases). Trimming pared 8 bases from V and 2 bases from J, leaving 13 bases between. Germline CDR1 MGHDK, CDR2 SYGVNS. There are 13 residues in the CDR3. CDR3 sequence: CASVGQGTYEQYF. CDR3 nucleotide sequence: TGTGCCAGCGTTGGCCAGGGGACCTACGAGCAGTACTTC.

The chain recombines TRBV5-6 with TRBJ1-2; no clear D gene. There are 15 residues in the CDR3. CDR1 is SGHDT and CDR2 is YYEEEE in the germline V gene. Trimming shortened V by 5 bases and J by 4 bases, and 18 bases separated the two germline ends. CDR3 sequence reads: CASRLGWIAIYGYTF. The DNA for the CDR3 is TGTGCCAGCAGGCTCGGGTGGATCGCGATCTATGGCTACACCTTC. The whole variable domain, remainder taken from reference TRBV5-6 and TRBJ1-2, is DAGVTQSPTHLIKTRGQQVTLRCSPKSGHDTVSWYQQALGQGPQFIFQYYEEEERQRGNFPDRFSGHQFPNYSSELNVNALLLGDSALYLCASRLGWIAIYGYTFGSGTRLTVV.